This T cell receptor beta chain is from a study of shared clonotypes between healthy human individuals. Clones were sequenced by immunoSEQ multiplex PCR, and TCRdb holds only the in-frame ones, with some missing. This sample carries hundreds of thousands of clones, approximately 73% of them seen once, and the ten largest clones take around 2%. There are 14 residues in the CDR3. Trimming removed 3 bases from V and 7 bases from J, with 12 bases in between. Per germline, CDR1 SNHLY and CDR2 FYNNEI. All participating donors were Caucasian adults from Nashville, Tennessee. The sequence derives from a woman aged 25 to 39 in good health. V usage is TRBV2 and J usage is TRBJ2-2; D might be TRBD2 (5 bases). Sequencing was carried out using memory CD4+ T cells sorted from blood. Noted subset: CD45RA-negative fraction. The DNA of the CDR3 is TGTGCCAGCAGTGATAACCTAGCCATCGGGGAGCTGTTTTTT. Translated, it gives CASSDNLAIGELFF.